This TCR beta chain was documented in a study of blood T cell repertoires in COVID-19. Per germline, CDR1 SGHRS and CDR2 YFSETQ. CDR3 length equals 15 residues. Trimming left V 3 bases short and J 0 bases short, with 7 bases between. In the authors' workflow: The authors estimated nucleated cell counts from reference gene primer amplification. Produced via immunoSEQ multiplex PCR; TCRdb's table is partial and in-frame only. Clone size and V and J calls were adopted from that table, with D and trimming inferred from the DNA. The data show tens of thousands of clones, roughly 78% seen once. Sequences were obtained from peripheral blood. The rearrangement uses TRBV5-1 and TRBJ2-6; maybe TRBD1 (6 bases). The receptor comes from a man aged 55 to 70 with active or convalescent COVID-19. The CDR3 spells CASSSQGSGANVLTF. The CDR3 DNA reads as TGCGCCAGCAGCTCACAGGGCTCTGGGGCCAACGTCCTGACTTTC.